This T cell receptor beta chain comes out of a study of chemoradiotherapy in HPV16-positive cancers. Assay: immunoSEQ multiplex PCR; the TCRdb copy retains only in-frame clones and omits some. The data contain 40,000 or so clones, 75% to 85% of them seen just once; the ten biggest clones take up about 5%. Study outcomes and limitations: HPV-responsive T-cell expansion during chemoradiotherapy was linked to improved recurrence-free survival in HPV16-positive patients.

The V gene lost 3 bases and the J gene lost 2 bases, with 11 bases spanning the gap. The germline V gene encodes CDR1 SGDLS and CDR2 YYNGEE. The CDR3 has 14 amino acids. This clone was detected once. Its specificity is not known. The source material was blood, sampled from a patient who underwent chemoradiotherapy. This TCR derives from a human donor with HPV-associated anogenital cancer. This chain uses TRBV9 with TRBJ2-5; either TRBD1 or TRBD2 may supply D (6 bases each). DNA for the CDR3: TGTGCCAGCAGCGGAGGGGGGATTCAAGAGACCCAGTACTTC. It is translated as CASSGGGIQETQYF. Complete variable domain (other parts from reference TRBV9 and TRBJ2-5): DSGVTQTPKHLITATGQRVTLRCSPRSGDLSVYWYQQSLDQGLQFLIQYYNGEERAKGNILERFSAQQFPDLHSELNLSSLELGDSALYFCASSGGGIQETQYFGPGTRLLVL.